Included here is one T cell receptor (beta chain) sequence, with context. This clonotype has just a few counts. Its antigen has not been determined. The sample holds no much larger clone one base away, and base qualities are not on file. From V the trimming removes 3 bases and from J it removes 6 bases, while the gene matches leave 5 bases of the junction unaccounted for. Its CDR3 holds 14 amino acids, cysteine through phenylalanine. Only the CDR3 DNA is retained, 42 bases long and in frame from the first base. CDR1 DFQATT and CDR2 SNEGSKA are derived from the germline V gene (reference sequence). These data belong to a study of T cell repertoires in cytomegalovirus infection (dated by TCRdb to the late 2010s). At the level of the whole study: Donor HLA type was relevant to the analysis, because carriage of CMV infection together with the matching HLA type was indicated by public TCR beta signatures. The research as a whole found: Carriers of CMV infection plus the relevant HLA type were discriminated by the cumulative frequency of public TCR beta family members in the study cohort and in an independent approximately 400-donor cohort. In the ex vivo response, HLA-C-restricted CMV-specific TCR beta clonotypes were dominant, and in two of eight donors the single most frequent clonotype came from this HLA-C-restricted group.

Sequenced using an Illumina HiSeq 1500. TCRdb reprocessing: public reads trimmed at Q25 with fastp, clones called with MiXCR, in-frame beta chains kept. Each CDR3 protein appears once, grouped with its most common genes and DNA. The sample table shows about 260,000 distinct CDR3 sequences, and roughly an eighth are seen once. Roughly 8.7% of the sample rests with the top ten. The material sequenced was PBMCs. The clonotype was recovered from a human donor in good health (CMV status not recorded). Some clones in this sample may be carry-over from other donors' samples. The rearrangement joined TRBV20-1 to TRBJ2-1; 10 nucleotides in the junction match TRBD2. CDR3 protein: CSARASGSVNEQFF. The nucleotide sequence reads as follows: TGCAGTGCTAGGGCTAGCGGGAGCGTCAATGAGCAGTTCTTC.